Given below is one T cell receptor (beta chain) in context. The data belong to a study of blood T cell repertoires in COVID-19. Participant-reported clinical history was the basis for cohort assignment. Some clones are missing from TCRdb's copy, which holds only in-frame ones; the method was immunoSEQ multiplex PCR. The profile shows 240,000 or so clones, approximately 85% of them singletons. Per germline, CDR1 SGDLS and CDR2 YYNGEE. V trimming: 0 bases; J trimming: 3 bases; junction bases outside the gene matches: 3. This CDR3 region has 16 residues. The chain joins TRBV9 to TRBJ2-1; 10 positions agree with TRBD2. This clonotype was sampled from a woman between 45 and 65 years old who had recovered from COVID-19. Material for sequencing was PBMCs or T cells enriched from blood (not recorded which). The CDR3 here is CASSVGWTSGYNEQFF. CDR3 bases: TGTGCCAGCAGCGTAGGTTGGACTAGCGGCTACAATGAGCAGTTCTTC.